This T cell receptor (beta chain) was captured in a study of low-dose radiotherapy and immunotherapy resistance in tumors. About the research overall: Across 26 weeks, 13 Gy in total went to Cohort 2, delivered as 1 Gy per fraction every two weeks. Every six weeks patients received intravenous ipilimumab 1 mg/kg, and every two weeks they received intravenous nivolumab 240 mg.

Germline V gives CDR1 SGHRS, CDR2 YFSETQ. V lost 4 bases and J 1 base, leaving 12 bases between the germline ends. CDR3 length: 14 residues. Both TCRalpha and TCRbeta chains were reverse transcribed with V-gene-specific primers. Using a constant-region primer together with a V-primer adapter, TCRs were subjected to around 20 PCR cycles of amplification. Via MiXCR, TCRdb re-called the reads, giving one row per CDR3 protein. The profile shows around 80,000 distinct CDR3 sequences, 15% to 20% of them singletons. This clonotype came up many times. Time point meaning: before trial treatment. Tumors of eligible patients were advanced, solid and lacking tumor-infiltrating lymphocytes.

The sample in question was PBMCs, obtained before treatment. The clonotype comes from a male donor with prostate cancer. The J gene is TRBJ2-7, the V gene TRBV5-1, with a tentative D call TRBD1 (6 bases). CDR3 residues: CASSALQGSYEQYF. The CDR3 bases are TGCGCCAGCAGCGCCCTACAGGGATCCTACGAGCAGTACTTC.